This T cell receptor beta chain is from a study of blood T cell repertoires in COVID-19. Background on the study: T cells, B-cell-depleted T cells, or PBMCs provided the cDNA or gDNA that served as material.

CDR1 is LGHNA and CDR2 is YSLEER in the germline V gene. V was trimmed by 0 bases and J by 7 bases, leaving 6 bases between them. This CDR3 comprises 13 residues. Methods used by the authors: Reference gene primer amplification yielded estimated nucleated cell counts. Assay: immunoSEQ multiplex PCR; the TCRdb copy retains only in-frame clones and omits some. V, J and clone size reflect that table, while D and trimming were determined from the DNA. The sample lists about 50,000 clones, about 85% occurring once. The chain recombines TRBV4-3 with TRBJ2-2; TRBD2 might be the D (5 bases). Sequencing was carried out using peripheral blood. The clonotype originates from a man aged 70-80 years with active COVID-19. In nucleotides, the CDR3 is TGCGCCAGCAGCCAAGATGCGGGCGGGGAGCTGTTTTTT. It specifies CASSQDAGGELFF.